This entry is about one TCR beta chain. Germline V gene data show CDR1 as MNHEY and CDR2 as SVGAGI. CDR3 length: 14 residues. Trimming shortened V by 4 bases and J by 2 bases, and 12 bases separated the two germline ends. This PCR relied on a set of 60 Vbeta primers and 13 Jbeta primers. Using immunoSEQ multiplex PCR, the repertoire was profiled, and TCRdb retains in-frame clones only, with some absent. The sample includes 56,000 or so clones. This entry is derived from a study of cytomegalovirus exposure and HLA in healthy donors. Source material: PBMCs. The rearrangement joins TRBV6-5 to TRBJ2-7, with unresolved D. The source of this sequence is a man aged 35 to 55 in good health and CMV-seropositive. The DNA of the CDR3 is TGTGCCAGCAGTTCCCCCGCAGTAACCTACGAGCAGTACTTC. Protein product: CASSSPAVTYEQYF.